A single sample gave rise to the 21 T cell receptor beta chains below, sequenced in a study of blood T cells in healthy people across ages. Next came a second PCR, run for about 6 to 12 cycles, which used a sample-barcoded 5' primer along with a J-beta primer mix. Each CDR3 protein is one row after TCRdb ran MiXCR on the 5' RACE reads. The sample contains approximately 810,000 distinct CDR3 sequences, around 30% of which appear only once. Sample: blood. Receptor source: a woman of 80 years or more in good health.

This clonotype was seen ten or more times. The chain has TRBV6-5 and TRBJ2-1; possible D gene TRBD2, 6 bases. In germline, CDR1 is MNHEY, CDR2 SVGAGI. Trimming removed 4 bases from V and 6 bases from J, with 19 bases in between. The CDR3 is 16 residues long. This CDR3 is CASSFRTTPEANEQFF. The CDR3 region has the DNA TGTGCCAGCAGTTTCCGGACTACACCCGAAGCCAATGAGCAGTTCTTC.

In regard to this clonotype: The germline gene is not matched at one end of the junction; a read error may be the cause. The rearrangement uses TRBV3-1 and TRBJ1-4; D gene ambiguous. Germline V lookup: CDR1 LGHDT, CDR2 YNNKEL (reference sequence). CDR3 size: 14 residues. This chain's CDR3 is CVSSQIGGNEKLFF. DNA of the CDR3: TGTGTCAGCAGTCAAATAGGCGGAAATGAAAAACTGTTTTTT.

The DNA of the CDR3 is TGTGCCAGCAGCTTAGATACCTCTAGCGGGGGATGGACCAGCTCCTACAATGAGCAGTTCTTC. Protein sequence: CASSLDTSSGGWTSSYNEQFF. The chain links TRBV11-2 to TRBJ2-1; the match to TRBD2 covers 10 bases. This CDR3 comprises 21 residues. After removal of 0 bases from V and 0 bases from J, the junction contained 14 bases not matched to a gene. Germline V CDR1 and CDR2: SGHAT, FQNNGV. The full variable domain, rest sourced from reference TRBV11-2 and TRBJ2-1, is EAGVAQSPRYKIIEKRQSVAFWCNPISGHATLYWYQQILGQGPKLLIQFQNNGVVDDSQLPKDRFSAERLKGVDSTLKIQPAKLEDSAVYLCASSLDTSSGGWTSSYNEQFFGPGTRLTVL.

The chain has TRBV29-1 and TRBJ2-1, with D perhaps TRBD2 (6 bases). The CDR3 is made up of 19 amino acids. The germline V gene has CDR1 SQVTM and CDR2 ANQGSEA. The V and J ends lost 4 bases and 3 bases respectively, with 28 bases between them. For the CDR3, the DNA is TGCAGCGTTGGCACTCGGCCGGGACTGCACAAAGGGGTCTACAATGAGCAGTTCTTC. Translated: CSVGTRPGLHKGVYNEQFF.

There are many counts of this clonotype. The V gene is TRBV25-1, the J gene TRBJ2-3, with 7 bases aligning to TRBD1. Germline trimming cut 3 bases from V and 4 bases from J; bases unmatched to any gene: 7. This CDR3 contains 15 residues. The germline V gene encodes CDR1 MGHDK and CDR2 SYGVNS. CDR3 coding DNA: TGTGCCAGCAGTGACCCAGGGACAGCCTCAGATACGCAGTATTTT. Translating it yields CASSDPGTASDTQYF.

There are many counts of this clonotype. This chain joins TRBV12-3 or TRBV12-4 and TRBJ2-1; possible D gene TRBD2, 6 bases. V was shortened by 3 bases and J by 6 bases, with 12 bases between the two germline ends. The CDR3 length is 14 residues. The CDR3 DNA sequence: TGTGCCAGCAGTTTTACGGGTAGCGGCAATGAGCAGTTCTTC. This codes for CASSFTGSGNEQFF.

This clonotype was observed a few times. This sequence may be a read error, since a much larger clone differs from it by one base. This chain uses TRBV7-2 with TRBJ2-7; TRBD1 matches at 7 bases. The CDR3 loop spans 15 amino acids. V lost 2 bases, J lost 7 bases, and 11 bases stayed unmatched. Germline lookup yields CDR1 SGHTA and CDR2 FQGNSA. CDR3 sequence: CASSLSGQIYNEQYF. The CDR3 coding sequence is TGTGCCAGCAGCTTATCGGGACAGATCTACAATGAGCAGTACTTC.

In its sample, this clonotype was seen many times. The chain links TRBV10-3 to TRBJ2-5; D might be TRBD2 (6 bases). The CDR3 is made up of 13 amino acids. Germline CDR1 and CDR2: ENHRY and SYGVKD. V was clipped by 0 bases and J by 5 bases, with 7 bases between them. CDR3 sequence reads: CAISESAGETQYF. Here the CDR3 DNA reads TGTGCCATCAGTGAGTCGGCGGGGGAGACCCAGTACTTC.

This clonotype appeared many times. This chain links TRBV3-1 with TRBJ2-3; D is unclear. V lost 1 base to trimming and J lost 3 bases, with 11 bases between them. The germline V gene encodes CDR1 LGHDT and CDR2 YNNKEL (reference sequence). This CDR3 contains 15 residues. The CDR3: CASSQGFPMTDTQYF. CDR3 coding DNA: TGTGCCAGCAGCCAAGGGTTTCCAATGACAGATACGCAGTATTTT.

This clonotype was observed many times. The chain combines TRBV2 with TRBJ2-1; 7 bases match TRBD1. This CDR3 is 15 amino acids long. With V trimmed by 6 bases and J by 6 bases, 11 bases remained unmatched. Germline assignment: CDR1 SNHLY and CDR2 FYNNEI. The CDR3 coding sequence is TGTGCCAGCAGGACCGGGACAGTAAGAAGCAATGAGCAGTTCTTC. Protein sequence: CASRTGTVRSNEQFF.

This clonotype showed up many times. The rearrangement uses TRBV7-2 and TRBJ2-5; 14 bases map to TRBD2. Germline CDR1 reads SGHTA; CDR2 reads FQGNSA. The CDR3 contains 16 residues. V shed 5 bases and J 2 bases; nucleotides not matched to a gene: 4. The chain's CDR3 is CASSRGTSGGQETQYF. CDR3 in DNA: TGTGCCAGCAGCAGAGGGACTAGCGGGGGACAAGAGACCCAGTACTTC.

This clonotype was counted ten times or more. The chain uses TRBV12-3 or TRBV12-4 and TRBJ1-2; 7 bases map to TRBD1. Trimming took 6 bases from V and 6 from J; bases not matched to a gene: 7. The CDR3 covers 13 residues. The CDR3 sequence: CASSPGRGNGYTF. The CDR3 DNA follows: TGTGCCAGCAGCCCCGGCAGGGGGAATGGCTACACCTTC.

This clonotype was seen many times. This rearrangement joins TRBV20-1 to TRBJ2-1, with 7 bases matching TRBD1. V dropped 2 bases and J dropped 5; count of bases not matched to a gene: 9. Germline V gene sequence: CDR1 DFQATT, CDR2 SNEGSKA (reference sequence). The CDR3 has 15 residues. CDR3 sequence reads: CSARNTGETHNEQFF. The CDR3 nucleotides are TGCAGTGCTAGAAACACAGGGGAAACACACAATGAGCAGTTCTTC.

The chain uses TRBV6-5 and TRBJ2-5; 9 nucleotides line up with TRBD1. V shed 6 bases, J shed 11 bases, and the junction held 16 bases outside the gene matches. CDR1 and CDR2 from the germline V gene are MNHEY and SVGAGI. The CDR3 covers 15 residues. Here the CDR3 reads CASSDGQGKAYVQYF. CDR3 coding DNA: TGTGCCAGCAGCGACGGACAGGGGAAGGCCTACGTGCAGTACTTC.

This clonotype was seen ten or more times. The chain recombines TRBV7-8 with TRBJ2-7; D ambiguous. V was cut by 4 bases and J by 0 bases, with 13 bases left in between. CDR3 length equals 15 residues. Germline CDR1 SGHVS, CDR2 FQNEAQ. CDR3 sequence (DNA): TGTGCCAGCAGCTCAAGGCGGTTTTACTCCTACGAGCAGTACTTC. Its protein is CASSSRRFYSYEQYF. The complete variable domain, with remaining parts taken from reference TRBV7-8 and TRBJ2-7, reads GAGVSQSPRYKVAKRGQDVALRCDPISGHVSLFWYQQALGQGPEFLTYFQNEAQLDKSGLPSDRFFAERPEGSVSTLKIQRTQQEDSAVYLCASSSRRFYSYEQYFGPGTRLTVT.

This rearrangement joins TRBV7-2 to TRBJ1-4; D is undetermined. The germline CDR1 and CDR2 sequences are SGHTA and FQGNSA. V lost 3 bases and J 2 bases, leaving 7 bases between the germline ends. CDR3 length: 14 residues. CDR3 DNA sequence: TGTGCCAGCAGCTTCTATGGCACTAATGAAAAACTGTTTTTT. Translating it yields CASSFYGTNEKLFF.

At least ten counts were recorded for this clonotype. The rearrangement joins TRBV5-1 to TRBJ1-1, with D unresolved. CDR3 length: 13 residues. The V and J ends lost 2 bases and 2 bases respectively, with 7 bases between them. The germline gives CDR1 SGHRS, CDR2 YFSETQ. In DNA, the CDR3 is TGCGCCAGCAGCTTCACACCTAACACTGAAGCTTTCTTT. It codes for CASSFTPNTEAFF.

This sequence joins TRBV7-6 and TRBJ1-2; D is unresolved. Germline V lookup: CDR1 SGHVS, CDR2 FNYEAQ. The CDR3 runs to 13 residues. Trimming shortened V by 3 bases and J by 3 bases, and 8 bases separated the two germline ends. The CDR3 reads CASSFEGYYGYTF. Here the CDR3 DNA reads TGTGCCAGCAGCTTCGAAGGGTACTATGGCTACACCTTC. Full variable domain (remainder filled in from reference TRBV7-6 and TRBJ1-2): GAGVSQSPRYKVTKRGQDVALRCDPISGHVSLYWYRQALGQGPEFLTYFNYEAQQDKSGLPNDRFSAERPEGSISTLTIQRTEQRDSAMYRCASSFEGYYGYTFGSGTRLTVV.

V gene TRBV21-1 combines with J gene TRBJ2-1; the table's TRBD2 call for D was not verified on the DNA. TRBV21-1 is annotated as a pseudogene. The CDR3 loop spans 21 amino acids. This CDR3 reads CASSKVRFSWASGGRYNEQFF. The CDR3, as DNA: TGTGCCAGCAGCAAAGTTCGTTTTAGTTGGGCTAGCGGGGGGCGTTACAATGAGCAGTTCTTC.

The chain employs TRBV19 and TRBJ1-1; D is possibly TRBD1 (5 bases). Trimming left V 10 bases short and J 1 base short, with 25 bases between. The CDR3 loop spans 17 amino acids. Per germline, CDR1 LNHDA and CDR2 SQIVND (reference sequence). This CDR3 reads CATQYGTTGPGNTEAFF. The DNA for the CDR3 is TGTGCCACCCAATACGGGACGACGGGGCCCGGGAACACTGAAGCTTTCTTT.

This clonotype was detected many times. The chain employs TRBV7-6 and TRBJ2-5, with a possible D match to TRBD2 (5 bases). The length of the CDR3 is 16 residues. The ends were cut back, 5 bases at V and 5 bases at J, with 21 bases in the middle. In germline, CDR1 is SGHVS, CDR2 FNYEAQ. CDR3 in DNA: TGTGCCAGCAGCGTCTCCGCCGGGAATAGTGAGGAGACCCAGTACTTC. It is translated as CASSVSAGNSEETQYF. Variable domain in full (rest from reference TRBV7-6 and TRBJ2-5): GAGVSQSPRYKVTKRGQDVALRCDPISGHVSLYWYRQALGQGPEFLTYFNYEAQQDKSGLPNDRFSAERPEGSISTLTIQRTEQRDSAMYRCASSVSAGNSEETQYFGPGTRLLVL.